A selection of T cell receptor beta chains follows, all from one sample in a study of T cell responses to AZD1222 COVID-19 vaccine. TCRdb keeps only in-frame clones here, not all; method: immunoSEQ multiplex PCR. The sample contains 85,000 to 100,000 clones, about 88% of which appear only once. This specimen consisted of peripheral blood, obtained 28 days after the second AZD1222 dose. The receptors stem from an adult who received the AZD1222 COVID-19 vaccine. Each CDR3 is given with its conserved first and last residue. Each record gives: D gene, clone size, J gene, V gene, CDR3 DNA, CDR3 protein. A D gene is named only where the DNA matches it firmly. Clone sizes are given selectively: once, few, many, or a class where the clone is expanded.

>TRBD2|few|TRBJ2-2|TRBV19
TGTGCCAGTAGTACTCCCGAACTAGCGGCGCAGAACACCGGGGAGCTGTTTTTT
CASSTPELAAQNTGELFF
>-|few|TRBJ1-2|TRBV2
TGTGCCAGCACCCAAGGGGGACGTGTCTATGGCTACACCTTC
CASTQGGRVYGYTF
>-|-|TRBJ1-1|TRBV6-2/TRBV6-3
TGTGCCAGCAGTCAACAGGGAGCTAACACTGAAGCTTTCTTT
CASSQQGANTEAFF
>TRBD1|-|TRBJ2-5|TRBV5-6
TGTGCCAGCAGCTTTGGGACAGACGAGACCCAGTACTTC
CASSFGTDETQYF
>-|-|TRBJ1-1|TRBV19
TGTGCCAGTAGTATGAGTCACGGCATGAACACTGAAGCTTTCTTT
CASSMSHGMNTEAFF
>TRBD2|-|TRBJ2-3|TRBV9
TGTGCCAGCAGCGTAGGGATTAGCGGGGGTTGGGGTAGCACAGATACGCAGTATTTT
CASSVGISGGWGSTDTQYF
>TRBD1|-|TRBJ1-2|TRBV7-8
TGTGCCAGCAGCCCCCCTCCCGGGACAGGGGTCTTCTATGGCTACACCTTC
CASSPPPGTGVFYGYTF
>-|-|TRBJ1-1|TRBV18
TGTGCCAGCTCACCCCTATCGGAGGGGCGGAACACTGAAGCTTTCTTT
CASSPLSEGRNTEAFF
>-|-|TRBJ1-1|TRBV5-6
TGTGCCAGCAGCTCGTCTACCCCTGAAGCTTTCTTT
CASSSSTPEAFF
>-|-|TRBJ2-1|TRBV12-3/TRBV12-4
TGTGCCAGCAGTTTAGTCCTCTACAATGAGCAGTTCTTC
CASSLVLYNEQFF
>-|-|TRBJ1-4|TRBV5-1
TGCGCCAGCAGCTTGGCCCTGGGGACTAATGAAAAACTGTTTTTT
CASSLALGTNEKLFF
>-|-|TRBJ1-5|TRBV19
TGTGCCAGTAGTGAAGTAAATCAGCCCCAGCATTTT
CASSEVNQPQHF
>TRBD1|-|TRBJ1-4|TRBV6-5
TGTGCCAGCAGTTACCAGGGGGCTGCTAATGAAAAACTGTTTTTT
CASSYQGAANEKLFF
>-|-|TRBJ1-6|TRBV2
TGTGCCAGCAGTGTAGAGGGCCCCTATAATTCACCCCTCCACTTT
CASSVEGPYNSPLHF
>-|-|TRBJ2-7|TRBV11-2
TGTGCCAGCAGCCCAGGACGGGGTTACGAGCAGTACTTC
CASSPGRGYEQYF
>TRBD2|few|TRBJ2-3|TRBV4-1
TGCGCCAGCAGGGGGACTAGCGGGGGGACCTTCACAGATACGCAGTATTTT
CASRGTSGGTFTDTQYF
>TRBD1|few|TRBJ1-2|TRBV7-2
TGTGCCAGCAGCTTCCCGGGGACAGGGACACAATTTAACTATGGCTACACCTTC
CASSFPGTGTQFNYGYTF
>-|-|TRBJ1-2|TRBV19
TGTGCCAGTTCACCGGGGCAGGATAACTATGGCTACACCTTC
CASSPGQDNYGYTF
>TRBD2|-|TRBJ2-3|TRBV2
TGTGCCAGCAGTGAAAGGAGGCGGGGGGGCACAGATACGCAGTATTTT
CASSERRRGGTDTQYF
>TRBD2|-|TRBJ2-3|TRBV6-6
TGTGCCAGCAGCAAAAGGGTGACAGGGTCCCTAGCGGGGCCATCCACAGATACGCAGTATTTT
CASSKRVTGSLAGPSTDTQYF
>-|-|TRBJ2-2|TRBV18
TGTGCCAGCTCACCAGGGTACCCGAACACCGGGGAGCTGTTTTTT
CASSPGYPNTGELFF
>TRBD1|few|TRBJ2-7|TRBV7-2
TGTGCCAGCAGCACCCAGGTGGGACAGTACGAGCAGTACTTC
CASSTQVGQYEQYF
>-|-|TRBJ1-2|TRBV3-1/TRBV3-2
TGTGCCAGCAGCCAAGACAGGGTGGGTGGCTACACCTTC
CASSQDRVGGYTF
>-|-|TRBJ2-1|TRBV5-4
TGTGCCAGCAGGACCGGCCCAAAACTAGACAATGAGCAGTTCTTC
CASRTGPKLDNEQFF
>TRBD1|-|TRBJ1-5|TRBV6-5
TGTGCCAGCATCAACGAGGGGCAGGGGGGTCAGCCCCAGCATTTT
CASINEGQGGQPQHF
>-|-|TRBJ2-4|TRBV6-5
TGTGCCAGCACCACACTGGGGTCCCCAGGAGGCATTCAGTACTTC
CASTTLGSPGGIQYF
>TRBD2|-|TRBJ2-1|TRBV6-1
TGTGCCAGCAGTGAGGTTAGCGGGGGGGCCAATGAGCAGTTCTTC
CASSEVSGGANEQFF
>-|-|TRBJ2-2|TRBV5-8
TGTGCCAGCAGCTTGGTTGGGAGCAGCGGTCCCGGGGAGCTGTTTTTT
CASSLVGSSGPGELFF
>-|-|TRBJ1-5|TRBV18
TGTGCCAGCTCACCATGGGACAGCAATCAGCCCCAGCATTTT
CASSPWDSNQPQHF
>-|-|TRBJ2-7|TRBV12-3/TRBV12-4
TGTGCCAGCAGTCGGACCGGCTACGAGCAGTACTTC
CASSRTGYEQYF
>-|-|TRBJ1-5|TRBV12-3/TRBV12-4
TGTGCCAGCAGCCTGACGGGGAATCAGCCCCAGCATTTT
CASSLTGNQPQHF
>-|once|TRBJ1-2|TRBV30
TGTGCCTGGAGTGCGGCGCGCACCTATGGCTACACCTTC
CAWSAARTYGYTF
>TRBD1|-|TRBJ1-1|TRBV6-5
TGTGCCAGCAGTATGGCGGGACAGGGGATTGAAGCTTTCTTT
CASSMAGQGIEAFF
>TRBD1|few|TRBJ1-2|TRBV25-1
TGTGCCAGCAGTGAATATACAGGGGACTATGGCTACACCTTC
CASSEYTGDYGYTF
>-|-|TRBJ2-1|TRBV9
TGTGCCAGCAGCCGTATTATAGCGAGCTCCTACAATGAGCAGTTCTTC
CASSRIIASSYNEQFF
>TRBD2|-|TRBJ2-5|TRBV10-1
TGCGCCAGCAGTGAGTCGGGAGGGTCGGAGACCCAGTACTTC
CASSESGGSETQYF
>TRBD1|-|TRBJ1-4|TRBV19
TGTGCCAGTAGTGACAGGGGCGTGGATGAAAAACTGTTTTTT
CASSDRGVDEKLFF
>TRBD1|-|TRBJ1-2|TRBV6-1
TGTGCCAGCAGTGATAGACAGGGCGGCGGTAACTATGGCTACACCTTC
CASSDRQGGGNYGYTF
>-|-|TRBJ1-3|TRBV6-5
TGTGCCAGCAGCCAGACAGAAGCTGGAAACACCATATATTTT
CASSQTEAGNTIYF
>-|-|TRBJ2-1|TRBV5-5
TGTGCCAGCAGCTACCTTCGGCGAACGGAGTACAATGAGCAGTTCTTC
CASSYLRRTEYNEQFF
>-|-|TRBJ1-6|TRBV6-2/TRBV6-3
TGTGCCAGCAGCCAGGGTTCATATAATTCACCCCTCCACTTT
CASSQGSYNSPLHF